These 17 T cell receptor beta chains share one sample of origin, sequenced in a study of T cells in Graves' hyperthyroidism and ophthalmopathy. The investigators amplified TCR beta CDR3 regions from RNA transcripts. HTBI primers were employed in a first-round RT-PCR of the TCR CDR3. TCRdb itself ran the multiplex PCR reads through MiXCR, one entry per CDR3 protein. In the table there are hundreds of thousands of distinct CDR3 sequences, approximately 16% of which are singletons. The specimen sequenced was blood. The receptors come from a woman younger than 30 with Graves' hyperthyroidism.

This clonotype appeared a few times. The V and J genes are TRBV19 and TRBJ2-7, with 12 positions matching TRBD2. The germline CDR1 and CDR2 sequences are LNHDA and SQIVND (reference sequence). J gave up 3 bases and V 5 bases, and 8 bases lay outside the gene matches. This CDR3 spans 16 amino acids. The CDR3 sequence is CASSFTSGGPYYEQYF. The CDR3 DNA reads TGTGCCAGTAGTTTCACTAGCGGGGGGCCCTACTACGAGCAGTACTTC.

This clonotype was recorded a few times. The chain is built from TRBV7-9 and TRBJ2-7; either TRBD1 or TRBD2 may fit D (5 bases each). The CDR3 extends over 12 amino acids. CDR1 and CDR2 from the germline V gene are SEHNR and FQNEAQ (reference sequence). The ends were cut back, 5 bases at V and 6 bases at J, with 11 bases in the middle. CDR3 residues: CASSREGPEQYF. CDR3 nucleotide sequence: TGTGCCAGCAGCCGAGAGGGGCCCGAGCAGTACTTC.

This clonotype came up many times. The chain combines TRBV7-8 with TRBJ1-1, with a possible D match to TRBD1 (5 bases). The CDR3 is 12 residues long. Trimming cost V 5 bases and J 6 bases, with 10 bases left between them. Per the germline V gene, CDR1 is SGHVS and CDR2 is FQNEAQ. Here the CDR3 DNA reads TGTGCCAGCAGCCGGGACGTTTCTGAAGCTTTCTTT. Translated: CASSRDVSEAFF.

V usage is TRBV5-4 and J usage is TRBJ2-5; 8 bases are a match to TRBD1. Looked up from germline, CDR1 is SGHNT and CDR2 is YYREEE (reference sequence). The CDR3 is 14 amino acids. V lost 4 bases, J lost 3 bases, and 5 bases stayed unmatched. Here the CDR3 DNA reads TGTGCCAGCAGCCCCGGGACAGGAGAAGAGACCCAGTACTTC. This translates into CASSPGTGEETQYF.

The rearrangement uses TRBV15 and TRBJ1-1, with TRBD1 matching over 10 bases. This CDR3 comprises 17 residues. V lost 3 bases and J lost 0; bases outside the gene matches: 7. CDR1 and CDR2 from the germline V gene are LNHNV and YYDKDF (reference sequence). The CDR3 region is CATSRQRGTGVNTEAFF. The CDR3 DNA reads TGTGCCACCAGCAGGCAGAGGGGGACAGGGGTGAACACTGAAGCTTTCTTT.

Comment on this clonotype: This may come from a read error, since a much larger clone is one base off. CDR3 in amino acids: CASSYSGRLDSYEQYF. As DNA, the CDR3 is TGTGCCAGCAGTTACTCGGGACGGCTTGACTCCTACGAGCAGTACTTC. This rearrangement joins TRBV6-5 to TRBJ2-7, with D perhaps assigned TRBD1 or TRBD2 (5 bases each). The CDR3 extends over 16 amino acids. The germline gives CDR1 MNHEY, CDR2 SVGAGI. Trimming removed 0 bases from V and 0 bases from J, with 12 bases in between.

This clonotype was counted at least ten times. The CDR3 region is CASRPRGVNTEAFF. CDR3 sequence (DNA): TGTGCCAGCAGACCGAGGGGGGTGAACACTGAAGCTTTCTTT. The chain links TRBV28 to TRBJ1-1; possible D gene TRBD1, 6 bases. Germline lookup yields CDR1 MDHEN and CDR2 SYDVKM. V was clipped by 6 bases and J by 0 bases, with 11 bases between them. The CDR3 has 14 amino acids. The full variable domain, in which reference TRBV28 and TRBJ1-1 provide the parts outside the CDR3, is DVKVTQSSRYLVKRTGEKVFLECVQDMDHENMFWYRQDPGLGLRLIYFSYDVKMKEKGDIPEGYSVSREKKERFSLILESASTNQTSMYLCASRPRGVNTEAFFGQGTRLTVV.

At least ten counts were recorded for this clonotype. The chain joins TRBV11-3 to TRBJ2-7; tentative D call: TRBD1 (6 bases). Trimming removed 5 bases from V and 2 bases from J, with 13 bases in between. There are 14 residues in the CDR3. The germline V gene has CDR1 SGHNT and CDR2 YENEEA. CDR3 residues: CASSPGAGTYEQYF. Here the CDR3 DNA reads TGTGCCAGCAGCCCAGGGGCAGGGACCTACGAGCAGTACTTC.

Concerning this clonotype itself: This may come from a read error, since a much larger clone is one base off. J is TRBJ2-7 and V is TRBV6-1; 7 positions match TRBD1. The CDR3 has 14 amino acids. Trimming cost V 7 bases and J 4 bases; bases outside gene matches: 10. Looked up from germline, CDR1 is MNHNS and CDR2 is SASEGT. The DNA for the CDR3 is TGTGCCAGCAACCAAGGACAGGATGGGTACGAGCAGTACTTC. This sequence encodes CASNQGQDGYEQYF.

This clonotype turned up a few times. The CDR3 loop reads CASSSLGSTDTQYF. The CDR3 coding sequence is TGTGCCAGCAGTTCCCTCGGGAGCACAGATACGCAGTATTTT. This rearrangement joins TRBV6-1 to TRBJ2-3; D is unresolved. V lost 5 bases and J 0 bases, leaving 9 bases between the germline ends. The CDR3 consists of 14 residues. Germline CDR1 is MNHNS and CDR2 is SASEGT.

CDR3 amino acids: CASSVVGGGSYNEQFF. The CDR3 nucleotides are TGTGCCAGCAGCGTAGTAGGGGGAGGGAGTTACAATGAGCAGTTCTTC. The V gene is TRBV9, the J gene TRBJ2-1, with D tentatively TRBD2 (7 bases). Germline CDR1 reads SGDLS; CDR2 reads YYNGEE. The CDR3 consists of 16 residues. Trimming took 0 bases from V and 4 from J, leaving 14 bases between them.

This clonotype was counted ten times or more. The chain joins TRBV28 to TRBJ2-1; 11 positions agree with TRBD2. This CDR3 region has 21 residues. With 1 base clipped from V and 0 bases from J, the junction kept 14 bases outside the gene matches. Per germline, CDR1 MDHEN and CDR2 SYDVKM. CDR3 in amino acids: CASSLSLPGLAVLSSYNEQFF. In nucleotides, the CDR3 is TGTGCCAGCAGTTTATCCCTGCCGGGACTAGCGGTTCTAAGCTCCTACAATGAGCAGTTCTTC.

This clonotype was observed at least ten times. The chain combines TRBV28 with TRBJ2-3, with D tentatively TRBD2 (6 bases). V was shortened by 3 bases and J by 2 bases, with 21 bases between the two germline ends. Germline V CDR1 and CDR2: MDHEN, SYDVKM. CDR3 length: 18 amino acids. The CDR3 protein is CASSFGIRREVHTDTQYF. The CDR3 coding sequence is TGTGCCAGCAGTTTTGGGATCAGAAGGGAGGTCCACACAGATACGCAGTATTTT.

There are many counts of this clonotype. This chain uses TRBV20-1 with TRBJ2-5; perhaps TRBD2 as D (5 bases). The germline V and J ends were trimmed by 3 bases and 1 base, with 9 bases remaining between them. CDR1 and CDR2 from the germline V gene are DFQATT and SNEGSKA (reference sequence). The CDR3 consists of 13 residues. Here the CDR3 DNA reads TGCAGTGCTAGCTCGGGGATCCAAGAGACCCAGTACTTC. Translated: CSASSGIQETQYF.

This clonotype was recorded at least ten times. The chain employs TRBV7-9 and TRBJ2-7; TRBD2 aligns across 12 bases. Germline lookup yields CDR1 SEHNR and CDR2 FQNEAQ (reference sequence). The CDR3 is made up of 17 amino acids. V shed 3 bases, J shed 3 bases, and the junction held 9 bases outside the gene matches. DNA of the CDR3: TGTGCCAGCAGCTTCCTGACTAGCGGGAGTGGAGGCTACGAGCAGTACTTC. This codes for CASSFLTSGSGGYEQYF.

The chain links TRBV4-3 to TRBJ1-1, with D uncertain. The CDR3 spans 14 residues. Trimming took off 3 bases at V and 6 bases at J, with 14 bases between the two ends. Germline CDR1 reads LGHNA; CDR2 reads YSLEER. Here the CDR3 DNA reads TGCGCCAGCAGCCACCGACTCAAGGGCGCTGAAGCTTTCTTT. Translation: CASSHRLKGAEAFF.

V gene TRBV20-1 combines with J gene TRBJ1-5, with 7 bases identical to TRBD1. The CDR3 sequence is 14 residues long. Germline values: CDR1 DFQATT, CDR2 SNEGSKA (reference sequence). With 6 bases clipped from V and 6 bases from J, the junction kept 11 bases outside the gene matches. CDR3 sequence reads: CSAFGQDHSQPQHF. The CDR3 DNA follows: TGCAGTGCGTTTGGACAGGATCACAGTCAGCCCCAGCATTTT.